These T cell receptor beta chains were read from a single sample in a study of lung T cells in sarcoidosis with Löfgren's syndrome. TCRdb independently ran MiXCR on the reads; one entry per CDR3 protein. The repertoire has around 60,000 distinct CDR3 sequences, 21% of them found once; the top ten carry 2% to 2.5%. Sequenced sample: CD4+ T cells from PBMCs. The receptors stem from a human donor with sarcoidosis (Löfgren's syndrome or another form), or a control subject (not recorded which). Each CDR3 is given with its conserved first and last residue. Fields, in order: CDR3 length, clone size, V gene, D gene, J gene, CDR3 protein, CDR3 DNA. A D gene is named only where the DNA matches it firmly. A row's size may be missing; if present it is once, few, many or a size class.

17	few	TRBV5-8	TRBD1	TRBJ1-5	CASSRMGQPYSNQPQHF	TGTGCCAGCAGCCGGATGGGACAGCCCTATAGCAATCAGCCCCAGCATTTT
15	NA	TRBV6-6	NA	TRBJ1-4	CASSYSGEMSEKLFF	TGTGCCAGCAGTTACTCTGGGGAGATGAGTGAAAAACTGTTTTTT
12	many	TRBV20-1	NA	TRBJ2-1	CSANKATVEQFF	TGCAGTGCTAATAAGGCGACAGTCGAGCAGTTCTTC
14	many	TRBV10-3	TRBD1	TRBJ2-1	CAISQGMGGNEQFF	TGTGCCATCTCACAGGGGATGGGTGGAAATGAGCAGTTCTTC
15	NA	TRBV5-4	NA	TRBJ1-4	CASSLRRGANEKLFF	TGTGCCAGCAGCCTTAGGAGGGGAGCTAATGAAAAACTGTTTTTT
16	NA	TRBV7-9	NA	TRBJ1-3	CASSPSLGASGNTIYF	TGTGCCAGCAGCCCGTCCTTGGGGGCCTCTGGAAACACCATATATTTT
14	NA	TRBV30	NA	TRBJ2-7	CAWRPDSAFYEQYF	TGTGCCTGGAGACCCGATAGCGCTTTCTACGAGCAGTACTTC
15	many	TRBV7-2	NA	TRBJ1-5	CASSLWTGGGQPQHF	TGTGCCAGCAGCTTATGGACGGGGGGAGGTCAGCCCCAGCATTTT
15	many	TRBV20-1	NA	TRBJ2-2	CSAREGASGTGELFF	TGCAGTGCTAGAGAGGGGGCTAGTGGGACCGGGGAGCTGTTTTTT
11	many	TRBV28	NA	TRBJ1-2	CASGQLNGYTF	TGTGCCAGCGGGCAGCTAAATGGCTACACCTTC
15	many	TRBV28	TRBD1	TRBJ1-5	CASRRTGGGHQPQHF	TGTGCCAGCAGACGAACAGGGGGTGGACACCAGCCCCAGCATTTT
15	few	TRBV7-9	NA	TRBJ2-3	CASSSGASSTDTQYF	TGTGCCAGCAGCTCAGGGGCCTCCAGCACAGATACGCAGTATTTT
13	many	TRBV7-2	NA	TRBJ1-1	CASSLARNTEAFF	TGTGCCAGCAGCTTAGCGAGGAACACTGAAGCTTTCTTT
14	NA	TRBV7-2	TRBD1	TRBJ2-5	CASSPGQHQETQYF	TGTGCCAGCAGCCCGGGACAGCACCAAGAGACCCAGTACTTC
15	few	TRBV7-9	TRBD1	TRBJ1-3	CASSWETGGRDTIYF	TGTGCCAGCAGCTGGGAGACAGGGGGTCGAGACACCATATATTTT
14	medium-sized	TRBV15	NA	TRBJ1-5	CATSRDRSNQPQHF	TGTGCCACCAGCAGAGATAGAAGCAATCAGCCCCAGCATTTT
13	medium-sized	TRBV28	TRBD1	TRBJ1-5	CASSTGGNQPQHF	TGTGCCAGCAGTACAGGGGGCAATCAGCCCCAGCATTTT
16	NA	TRBV4-3	NA	TRBJ2-2	CASSQASRGYPGELFF	TGCGCCAGCAGCCAAGCTAGTCGGGGATACCCCGGGGAGCTGTTTTTT
13	many	TRBV14	NA	TRBJ1-6	CASSPSPGSPLHF	TGTGCCAGCAGCCCCTCACCGGGCTCACCCCTCCACTTT
12	many	TRBV6-1	TRBD1	TRBJ2-5	CASSRQGETQYF	TGTGCCAGCAGTCGACAGGGCGAGACCCAGTACTTC
13	many	TRBV28	NA	TRBJ1-2	CASSFGINYGYTF	TGTGCCAGCAGTTTTGGGATTAACTATGGCTACACCTTC
15	NA	TRBV11-2	TRBD1	TRBJ1-5	CASSLFDRGEGPQHF	TGTGCCAGCAGCTTATTTGACAGGGGAGAAGGGCCCCAGCATTTT
16	NA	TRBV5-1	TRBD2	TRBJ2-3	CASSSGLAGITDTQYF	TGCGCCAGCAGCTCGGGACTAGCGGGGATCACAGATACGCAGTATTTT
13	NA	TRBV3-1	NA	TRBJ2-1	CASSQEFRNEQFF	TGTGCCAGCAGCCAAGAGTTCCGAAATGAGCAGTTCTTC
13	NA	TRBV7-2	NA	TRBJ2-5	CASSLGTKETQYF	TGTGCCAGCAGCTTAGGGACAAAAGAGACCCAGTACTTC
12	many	TRBV20-1	NA	TRBJ1-4	CSARDPDEKLFF	TGCAGTGCTAGAGACCCCGATGAAAAACTGTTTTTT
15	NA	TRBV11-2	NA	TRBJ1-3	CASSLEGSGGNTIYF	TGTGCCAGCAGCTTGGAGGGTTCGGGAGGAAACACCATATATTTT
11	many	TRBV28	NA	TRBJ1-6	CASSYNSPLHF	TGTGCCAGCAGTTATAATTCACCCCTCCACTTT
14	many	TRBV7-9	NA	TRBJ2-2	CASSLASTPGELFF	TGTGCCAGCAGCTTAGCGTCCACCCCCGGGGAGCTGTTTTTT
14	many	TRBV6-1	TRBD1	TRBJ2-4	CASSSRDRSNIQYF	TGTGCCAGCAGTTCCCGGGACAGGTCGAACATTCAGTACTTC
11	few	TRBV3-1	NA	TRBJ2-3	CASSGADTQYF	TGTGCCAGCAGCGGGGCAGATACGCAGTATTTT